This T cell receptor beta chain was recovered during a study of shared clonotypes between healthy human individuals. Deep was the level at which the assay was run. Sorted-subset replicate PCRs used about 0.2 ug DNA, some 31,000 T cell genomes. Sequencing was performed with immunoSEQ multiplex PCR; in TCRdb, only in-frame clones are kept and a portion is missing. The sample holds 550,000 to 750,000 clones, around 95% seen once. Germline trimming cut 3 bases from V and 7 bases from J; bases unmatched to any gene: 17. From germline, CDR1 is SGHRS and CDR2 YFSETQ. The CDR3 extends over 19 amino acids. Naive CD8 cells, CD45RO-negative and positively selected for CCR7, excluded terminally differentiated effector memory CD45RA+ cells.

The chain recombines TRBV5-1 with TRBJ1-6, with 9 bases lining up with TRBD1. Material: naive CD8+ T cells sorted from blood. This sequence was found in a woman between 25 and 40 years old in good health. The CDR3 DNA sequence: TGCGCCAGCAGCTCGGATGGGACAGGGTCTTTTGAGGGGAATTCACCCCTCCACTTT. Its translation: CASSSDGTGSFEGNSPLHF.